Shown below are 3 T cell receptor beta chains from a single sample sequenced in a study of T-cell reconstitution after alpha-beta-depleted transplantation in children. Study-wide findings and caveats: Among T cells one year after transplant, newly produced cells accounted for most counts and diversity.

No antigen has been identified for these receptors. As it was prepared, the TCRbeta library received unique molecular identifiers. TCRdb fed the PCR reads into MiXCR, producing one record per CDR3 protein. The data contain about 290,000 distinct CDR3 sequences, just over 7.5% of them singletons. The sample was peripheral blood, taken 360 days after TCRalphabeta/CD19-depleted stem cell transplant. Receptor source: a female patient under 10 years old who had a stem cell transplant for Fanconi anemia, so the T cells may come from the graft donor.

This clonotype has at least ten counts. This chain connects TRBV5-1 to TRBJ2-3; D is undetermined. Trimming pared 0 bases from V and 1 base from J, leaving 6 bases between. The germline V gene has CDR1 SGHRS and CDR2 YFSETQ. This CDR3 comprises 14 residues. This chain's CDR3 is CASSLVVGTDTQYF. In DNA form, the CDR3 reads TGCGCCAGCAGCTTGGTGGTAGGCACAGATACGCAGTATTTT.

This clonotype has at least ten counts. V and J are TRBV6-2 or TRBV6-3 and TRBJ2-3; 10 bases are shared with TRBD2. V was clipped by 6 bases and J by 2 bases; unmatched bases: 5. CDR1 is MNHEY, CDR2 SVGEGT, per germline. This CDR3 is built from 15 residues. CDR3 coding DNA: TGTGCCAGCAGCAGGAGCGGGGGGGTCACAGATACGCAGTATTTT. This translates into CASSRSGGVTDTQYF.

The chain has TRBV2 and TRBJ2-2, with 11 bases identical to TRBD1. The germline gives CDR1 SNHLY, CDR2 FYNNEI. CDR3 length equals 20 residues. Trimming cost V 4 bases and J 7 bases; bases outside gene matches: 20. CDR3 DNA: TGTGCCAGCAGTGCCCTCGTCCCGGGACAGGGGGGGACGTCCCTCGGGGAGCTGTTTTTT. The encoded protein is CASSALVPGQGGTSLGELFF.